The rows below give T cell receptor beta chains drawn from one sample of a study of blood T cell repertoires in COVID-19. Data came from immunoSEQ multiplex PCR; TCRdb stores just in-frame clones and leaves some out. The top ten hold around 0.52% of the sample, which has some 69,000 clones, about 90% seen once. Specimen: peripheral blood. The source is a man aged 45 to 65 with COVID-19, enrolled during active disease. The CDR3 runs from the conserved cysteine through the conserved F or W.

j_gene,v_gene,len,CDR3aa
TRBJ2-5,TRBV7-2,15,CASSLPLAGGETQYF
TRBJ2-5,TRBV5-4,16,CASSLPLAGVKETQYF
TRBJ2-3,TRBV29-1,12,CSVVISTDTQYF
TRBJ1-2,TRBV6-5,13,CASSYLQGDGYTF
TRBJ2-3,TRBV6-5,14,CASSWRGQTDTQYF
TRBJ1-4,TRBV15,14,CATSRDGDNEKLFF
TRBJ2-1,TRBV20-1,11,CSATNRDYDFF
TRBJ2-7,TRBV27,14,CASSLEGQGSEQYF
TRBJ2-1,TRBV18,16,CASSPRGPGSDNEQFF
TRBJ1-5,TRBV7-2,15,CASSLTGRVNQPQHF
TRBJ2-7,TRBV19,15,CASSTLAGDPSEQYF
TRBJ1-6,TRBV5-1,16,CASSLLTGGSNSPLHF
TRBJ1-4,TRBV6-5,14,CASRRDSLNEKLFF
TRBJ2-3,TRBV18,14,CASSPLAGVGTQYF
TRBJ2-3,TRBV9,14,CASSSRVGADTQYF
TRBJ2-7,TRBV28,15,CASSLLRTGGSEQYF
TRBJ2-4,TRBV6-2/TRBV6-3,15,CASSYLQGGGGIQYF
TRBJ2-7,TRBV5-1,16,CASSPDGQTLTREQYF
TRBJ1-1,TRBV15,15,CATSRLLTGSTEAFF
TRBJ2-2,TRBV2,15,CASIGDRGTSTGLFF
TRBJ2-2,TRBV5-1,16,CASSPRTSGSYRELFF
TRBJ2-1,TRBV11-3,15,CASSLEAGGTDEQFF
TRBJ1-5,TRBV23-1,16,CASSQPSVYSNQPQHF
TRBJ1-5,TRBV27,14,CASSSRQYDQPQHF
TRBJ2-1,TRBV5-1,16,CASSLVGGISYNEQFF
TRBJ1-3,TRBV3-1/TRBV3-2,16,CASSRTQSSSGNTIYF
TRBJ2-2,TRBV27,15,CAKVQGGRNTGELFF
TRBJ2-2,TRBV12-5,11,CASGGVGELFF
TRBJ2-5,TRBV7-9,15,CASSLSAGAQETQYF
TRBJ1-1,TRBV6-5,15,CASSPGTGRGNEAFF
TRBJ2-3,TRBV4-2,14,CASSQDWSTDTQYF
TRBJ2-7,TRBV4-1,14,CASSQTGTGGEQYF
TRBJ2-7,TRBV6-1,15,CASSDRRTGKGEQYF
TRBJ1-1,TRBV27,14,CASSPDRGYTEAFF
TRBJ2-1,TRBV11-2,15,CASSFSSGRDHEQFF
TRBJ2-2,TRBV3-1/TRBV3-2,14,CASSQGRGTGELFF
TRBJ2-2,TRBV2,16,CASSDYLAGVSGELFF
TRBJ2-1,TRBV24-1,11,CATSLYNEQFF
TRBJ2-1,TRBV14,15,CASSLLASSYNEQFF
TRBJ1-1,TRBV7-3,15,CASSRLGGGNTEAFF
TRBJ2-4,TRBV5-6,14,CASSSGQGQNIQYF
TRBJ2-1,TRBV7-2,13,CASSLYSGNEQFF
TRBJ2-7,TRBV10-3,13,CAIQGTGKAEQYF
TRBJ2-7,TRBV4-1,18,CASSHKTPTSGSSYEQYF
TRBJ2-1,TRBV28,18,CASRGGGQGWIAYNEQFF
TRBJ1-2,TRBV2,17,CASSPVDRGLVFYGYTF
TRBJ2-7,TRBV3-1/TRBV3-2,15,CASSQDIAGAVKQYF
TRBJ1-5,TRBV19,13,CASSRGNHQPQHF
TRBJ2-1,TRBV29-1,13,CSVEGLAGNEQFF
TRBJ2-1,TRBV4-3,12,CASSLLGDEQFF
TRBJ1-1,TRBV27,13,CASSDSLRTEAFF
TRBJ2-6,TRBV5-1,21,CASSLLGLGELGFTGANVLTF
TRBJ1-3,TRBV19,15,CASSRGNLDGNTIYF